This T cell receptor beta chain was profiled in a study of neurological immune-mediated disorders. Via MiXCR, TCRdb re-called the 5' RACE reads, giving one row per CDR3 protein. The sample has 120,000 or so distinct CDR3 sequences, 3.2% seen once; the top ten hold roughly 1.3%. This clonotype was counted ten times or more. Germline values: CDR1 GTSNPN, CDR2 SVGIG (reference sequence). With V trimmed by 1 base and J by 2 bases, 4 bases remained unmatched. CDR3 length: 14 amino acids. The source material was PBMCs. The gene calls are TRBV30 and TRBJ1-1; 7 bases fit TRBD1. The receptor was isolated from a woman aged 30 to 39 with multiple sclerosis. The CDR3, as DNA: TGTGCCTGGAGTGCTCGAGGGGGCAACACTGAAGCTTTCTTT. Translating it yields CAWSARGGNTEAFF.